This section outlines one T cell receptor (beta chain) sequence together with its context. Per the original methods: Scientists estimated how many nucleated cells there were by amplifying reference gene primers. Sequencing used immunoSEQ multiplex PCR; TCRdb keeps in-frame clones, though not all of them. V and J calls and clone size are given by that table; D and trimming were obtained from the DNA. The sample includes 300,000 to 400,000 clones, 88% of them seen just once. The data belong to a study of blood T cell repertoires in COVID-19. About the study: The United States, Italy and Spain were the sources of the acute and convalescent COVID-19 samples. T cells, B-cell-depleted T cells, or PBMCs supplied cDNA or gDNA.

The CDR3 consists of 15 residues. Germline-derived CDR1 and CDR2 are SQVTM and ANQGSEA. V lost 8 bases to trimming and J lost 1 base, with 20 bases between them. This chain links TRBV29-1 with TRBJ1-1; D may be TRBD1 (6 bases). The specimen was peripheral blood. The clonotype originates from a woman in her forties or fifties with active or convalescent COVID-19. The CDR3 DNA reads TGCAGCCCTAAAATCCTCACAGGGCCGAACACTGAAGCTTTCTTT. Translating gives CSPKILTGPNTEAFF.